What follows is one TCR beta chain and its context. Germline V CDR1 and CDR2: MNHEY, SVGAGI. The CDR3 totals 15 residues. V lost 0 bases to trimming and J lost 8 bases; unmatched junction nucleotides: 4. Assay: immunoSEQ multiplex PCR; the TCRdb copy retains only in-frame clones and omits some. The repertoire holds roughly 300,000 clones, over 85% seen once, with 1.5% to 2% in the top ten. The data were taken from a study of blood T cell repertoires in COVID-19. Sequencing was carried out using peripheral blood. The sequence derives from a young woman with COVID-19, enrolled during active disease. The V call is TRBV6-5, the J call TRBJ1-6; 7 nucleotides match TRBD1. CDR3 sequence reads: CASSYSRGQYSPLHF. Here the CDR3 DNA reads TGTGCCAGCAGTTACTCCCGGGGACAGTATTCACCCCTCCACTTT.